One sample yielded the 27 T cell receptor beta chains listed below, sequenced in a study of vaccination effects on CD4 cells after COVID-19. Antigen-specific CD4+ T cells were expanded (with viral peptide pools) by the ViraFEST assay ahead of sequencing. A 10-day culture period preceded the isolation of CD4+ T cells. Each vaccine recipient was nucleocapsid antibody negative and had no prior SARS-CoV-2 infection. Their specific antigens are unknown. Only in-frame clones appear in the TCRdb table, and some are missing; sequencing was by immunoSEQ multiplex PCR. The sample records 30,000 to 40,000 clones, roughly 72% being singletons. The sample in question was CD4+ T cells from PBMCs cultured with HCoV-OC43 spike peptides, obtained before COVID-19 vaccination. Specified subset: HCoV-OC43 spike overlapping peptide pool stimulation. These receptors were collected from a human donor who received a COVID-19 vaccine.

This chain uses TRBV7-3 with TRBJ2-3, with unresolved D. V gave up 1 base and J gave up 6 bases, with 8 bases separating them. This CDR3 has 13 residues. The germline V gene has CDR1 SGHTA and CDR2 FQGTGA. The CDR3 DNA follows: TGTGCCAGCAGCTTAAGGCCCTCTGATACGCAGTATTTT. It translates to CASSLRPSDTQYF.

J is TRBJ2-7 and V is TRBV5-1; D unclear. The V gene lost 1 base and the J gene lost 2 bases, with 10 bases spanning the gap. The CDR3 has 14 residues. Looked up from germline, CDR1 is SGHRS and CDR2 is YFSETQ. Here the CDR3 DNA reads TGCGCCAGCAGCTTGTTGTCCGGCCCCTACGAGCAGTACTTC. Amino acids: CASSLLSGPYEQYF.

J is TRBJ1-1 and V is TRBV5-1, with D perhaps TRBD1 (5 bases). This CDR3 region has 14 residues. Deletions cut 2 bases from V and 4 bases from J, with 12 bases between. CDR1 is SGHRS and CDR2 is YFSETQ in the germline V gene. CDR3 bases: TGCGCCAGCAGCTTCGGCCCTAGGGGCACTGAAGCTTTCTTT. It translates to CASSFGPRGTEAFF.

J is TRBJ1-2 and V is TRBV5-1; D is unclear. V lost 2 bases and J lost 2, with 7 bases in between. The CDR3 is made up of 13 amino acids. CDR1 and CDR2 (germline): SGHRS, YFSETQ. The CDR3 nucleotides are TGCGCCAGCAGCTTAGGAGCAAACTATGGCTACACCTTC. Protein: CASSLGANYGYTF.

The CDR3: CASSELGGTSGANVLTF. CDR3 nucleotide sequence: TGTGCCAGCAGTGAATTGGGGGGTACCTCTGGGGCCAACGTCCTGACTTTC. This chain links TRBV25-1 with TRBJ2-6; TRBD2 is a possible D gene (6 bases). There are 17 residues in the CDR3. Per the germline V gene, CDR1 is MGHDK and CDR2 is SYGVNS. Trimming cost V 1 base and J 0 bases, with 10 bases left between them.

V and J are TRBV7-2 and TRBJ2-7, with D perhaps matching TRBD2 (7 bases). The CDR3 has 16 residues. From germline, CDR1 is SGHTA and CDR2 FQGNSA. Trimming left V 6 bases short and J 3 bases short, with 21 bases between. The CDR3 DNA follows: TGTGCCAGCAGTCTAGGGGGGGGACGTAGGCTCTACGAGCAGTACTTC. It encodes CASSLGGGRRLYEQYF.

V is TRBV6-5 and J is TRBJ2-7; D is possibly TRBD1 or TRBD2 (5 bases each). V gave up 7 bases and J gave up 5 bases, with 18 bases separating them. The CDR3 extends over 14 amino acids. Germline CDR1 is MNHEY and CDR2 is SVGAGI. The CDR3 region has the DNA TGTGCCAGCATGTCGGGACCCAAGCCCCACGAGCAGTACTTC. Protein product: CASMSGPKPHEQYF.

The chain links TRBV6-4 to TRBJ2-3; 10 nucleotides match TRBD2. CDR1 and CDR2 from the germline V gene are MRHNA and SNTAGT. Trimming at V came to 5 bases and at J to 6 bases, leaving 11 bases not matched to a gene. This CDR3 is built from 16 residues. Here the CDR3 reads CASSKGLAGVADTQYF. CDR3 bases: TGTGCCAGCAGTAAGGGGCTAGCGGGAGTTGCCGATACGCAGTATTTT.

This clone was seen a handful of times. The gene calls are TRBV5-1 and TRBJ2-1; D perhaps matches TRBD2 (7 bases). The CDR3 contains 15 residues. Trimming took off 0 bases at V and 5 bases at J, with 12 bases between the two ends. Germline loops: CDR1 SGHRS, CDR2 YFSETQ. The CDR3 DNA is TGCGCCAGCAGCTTGGTGGGGGGGCGGAACAATGAGCAGTTCTTC. Its protein is CASSLVGGRNNEQFF.

The rearrangement links TRBV4-3 to TRBJ2-7; 8 positions agree with TRBD2. Germline CDR1 and CDR2: LGHNA and YSLEER. The CDR3 consists of 16 residues. Losses at the gene ends were 0 bases for V and 4 bases for J; bases not matched to a gene: 8. The CDR3 region is CASSQDIAGRVYEQYF. CDR3 DNA sequence: TGCGCCAGCAGCCAAGACATAGCGGGGAGGGTGTACGAGCAGTACTTC.

A few counts support this clone. The chain recombines TRBV12-3 or TRBV12-4 with TRBJ2-7, with D uncertain. Trimming stripped 4 bases from V and 2 bases from J, with 3 bases between. The CDR3 runs 11 residues. The CDR3, as DNA: TGTGCCAGCAGTTCCCCCTACGAGCAGTACTTC. Translated: CASSSPYEQYF.

The chain couples TRBV5-4 to TRBJ2-1, with 7 bases matching TRBD2. The CDR3 extends over 16 amino acids. Germline-derived CDR1 and CDR2 are SGHNT and YYREEE (reference sequence). V was pared by 0 bases and J by 3 bases, with 6 bases of the junction left unmatched. This CDR3 is CASSLAAGANYNEQFF. The CDR3 nucleotides read TGTGCCAGCAGCTTGGCTGCGGGAGCAAACTACAATGAGCAGTTCTTC.

The V call is TRBV10-3, the J call TRBJ1-2; 8 bases align to TRBD1. Looked up from germline, CDR1 is ENHRY and CDR2 is SYGVKD. This CDR3 is 11 amino acids long. V gave up 11 bases and J gave up 8 bases; unmatched junction bases: 7. CDR3 amino acids: CAATGVGGYTF. The CDR3 nucleotides read TGTGCCGCGACAGGGGTTGGCGGCTACACCTTC.

The chain links TRBV5-4 to TRBJ1-2; TRBD1 might be the D (5 bases). Trimming pared 0 bases from V and 3 bases from J, leaving 6 bases between. Per the germline V gene, CDR1 is SGHNT and CDR2 is YYREEE (reference sequence). There are 13 residues in the CDR3. The CDR3 nucleotides are TGTGCCAGCAGCTTGGGGGGCGACTATGGCTACACCTTC. Encoded protein: CASSLGGDYGYTF. Full variable domain (outside the CDR3, taken from reference TRBV5-4 and TRBJ1-2): ETGVTQSPTHLIKTRGQQVTLRCSSQSGHNTVSWYQQALGQGPQFIFQYYREEENGRGNFPPRFSGLQFPNYSSELNVNALELDDSALYLCASSLGGDYGYTFGSGTRLTVV.

The chain is built from TRBV10-3 and TRBJ1-2; D perhaps matches TRBD1 (5 bases). The CDR3 totals 14 residues. Germline assignment: CDR1 ENHRY and CDR2 SYGVKD. The V end lost 7 bases, the J end lost 5 bases, and 17 bases lay between the germline ends. This chain's CDR3 is CAITHRTDDYGYTF. In nucleotides, the CDR3 is TGTGCCATCACTCACAGGACGGACGATTATGGCTACACCTTC.

Comments on this clone: Its ends do not fully match the called genes, so a read error is possible. The rearrangement joins TRBV5-1 to TRBJ2-1; 13 bases map to TRBD2. Germline loops: CDR1 SGHRS, CDR2 YFSETQ. The CDR3 loop spans 14 amino acids. The CDR3 is CASSPRTSGSLSVF. In nucleotides, the CDR3 is TGCGCCAGCAGCCCACGGACTAGCGGGAGTCTTTCGGTCTTC.

The chain combines TRBV6-2 or TRBV6-3 with TRBJ2-2; no reliable D call. Germline CDR1 MNHEY, CDR2 SVGEGT. V lost 2 bases, J lost 1 base, and 11 bases lay in between. The CDR3 consists of 16 residues. The CDR3 loop reads CASSYGQAKNTGELFF. The CDR3 nucleotides read TGTGCCAGCAGTTACGGGCAGGCGAAGAACACCGGGGAGCTGTTTTTT.

The chain employs TRBV30 and TRBJ2-1; D is unclear. The V and J ends lost 7 bases and 0 bases respectively, with 19 bases between them. Germline assignment: CDR1 GTSNPN and CDR2 SVGIG (reference sequence). The CDR3 extends over 16 amino acids. This CDR3 is CASTRSAGSSYNEQFF. The CDR3 nucleotides read TGTGCCTCGACCCGGTCGGCTGGAAGCTCCTACAATGAGCAGTTCTTC.

CDR3 region: CASSSAGTGDEKLFF. The CDR3 DNA follows: TGTGCCAGCAGCAGTGCCGGGACAGGGGACGAAAAACTGTTTTTT. The V call is TRBV6-2 or TRBV6-3, the J call TRBJ1-4; 10 positions agree with TRBD1. Germline V gives CDR1 MNHEY, CDR2 SVGEGT. The CDR3 is 15 amino acids. J was trimmed by 8 bases and V by 6 bases; bases with no gene match: 9.

V and J are TRBV7-9 and TRBJ2-7; 10 nucleotides line up with TRBD2. The CDR3 covers 14 residues. Germline V gene sequence: CDR1 SEHNR, CDR2 FQNEAQ (reference sequence). The J segment lost 6 bases and the V segment lost 7 bases, leaving 9 bases of the junction unmatched. The CDR3 nucleotides are TGTGCCAGCACCTCTCCCGGGACTAGCGTCGAGCAGTACTTC. Translation: CASTSPGTSVEQYF. Using reference TRBV7-9 and TRBJ2-7 for the parts outside the CDR3, the full variable domain is DTGVSQNPRHKITKRGQNVTFRCDPISEHNRLYWYRQTLGQGPEFLTYFQNEAQLEKSRLLSDRFSAERPKGSFSTLEIQRTEQGDSAMYLCASTSPGTSVEQYFGPGTRLTVT.

This chain connects TRBV6-5 to TRBJ2-5, with D maybe TRBD1 (6 bases). In germline, CDR1 is MNHEY, CDR2 SVGAGI. The V and J ends lost 6 bases and 6 bases respectively, with 14 bases between them. CDR3 size: 13 residues. In nucleotides, the CDR3 is TGTGCCAGCAGGCAACAGGGAAGGCAGACCCAGTACTTC. Translating it yields CASRQQGRQTQYF.

This clone was seen only a few times. The chain carries TRBV25-1 and TRBJ1-3; D is ambiguous. Germline V lookup: CDR1 MGHDK, CDR2 SYGVNS. The CDR3 is 15 amino acids. V gave up 1 base and J gave up 0 bases, with 7 bases separating them. CDR3 region: CASSESSLSGNTIYF. The DNA of the CDR3 is TGTGCCAGCAGTGAATCATCACTCTCTGGAAACACCATATATTTT.

This chain joins TRBV7-2 and TRBJ1-2; D gene unclear. Between the trimmed V and J ends, which lost 1 base and 4 bases, there was a span of 10 bases. This CDR3 spans 14 amino acids. From germline, CDR1 is SGHTA and CDR2 FQGNSA. CDR3 nucleotides: TGTGCCAGCAGCTTAGATCAGCTATCCTATGGCTACACCTTC. It yields the protein CASSLDQLSYGYTF.

The gene calls are TRBV28 and TRBJ1-2; D unclear. The CDR3 is made up of 14 amino acids. Germline lookup yields CDR1 MDHEN and CDR2 SYDVKM. With 8 bases removed from V and 6 bases from J, the gap between germline ends came to 19 bases. The CDR3 loop reads CASLDGPEVNGYTF. CDR3 nucleotide sequence: TGTGCCAGCCTGGACGGGCCGGAGGTGAATGGCTACACCTTC.

The J gene is TRBJ1-1, the V gene TRBV3-1 (or the pseudogene TRBV3-2); D is uncertain. Germline V gene data show CDR1 as LGHDT and CDR2 as YNNKEL (reference sequence). CDR3 length equals 14 residues. Trimming cost V 8 bases and J 2 bases, with 15 bases left between them. The CDR3 bases are TGTGCCAGCTGTGGTAGGGCCAAAAACACTGAAGCTTTCTTT. Translated, it gives CASCGRAKNTEAFF.

The chain carries TRBV3-1 (or the pseudogene TRBV3-2) and TRBJ2-7; D unclear. The length of the CDR3 is 15 residues. Trimming removed 1 base from V and 2 bases from J, with 12 bases in between. Germline loops: CDR1 LGHDT, CDR2 YNNKEL (reference sequence). CDR3 sequence (DNA): TGTGCCAGCAGCCAAGGACGTGCACCTACCTACGAGCAGTACTTC. Its translation: CASSQGRAPTYEQYF.

The CDR3 sequence: CASSLSFGGHFGETQYF. In DNA form, the CDR3 reads TGTGCCAGCAGCTTGAGTTTCGGGGGCCACTTCGGGGAGACCCAGTACTTC. The chain uses TRBV5-4 and TRBJ2-5; D is tentatively TRBD1 or TRBD2 (6 bases each). This CDR3 region has 17 residues. Germline V gene data show CDR1 as SGHNT and CDR2 as YYREEE (reference sequence). Trimming shortened V by 1 base and J by 5 bases, and 21 bases separated the two germline ends.